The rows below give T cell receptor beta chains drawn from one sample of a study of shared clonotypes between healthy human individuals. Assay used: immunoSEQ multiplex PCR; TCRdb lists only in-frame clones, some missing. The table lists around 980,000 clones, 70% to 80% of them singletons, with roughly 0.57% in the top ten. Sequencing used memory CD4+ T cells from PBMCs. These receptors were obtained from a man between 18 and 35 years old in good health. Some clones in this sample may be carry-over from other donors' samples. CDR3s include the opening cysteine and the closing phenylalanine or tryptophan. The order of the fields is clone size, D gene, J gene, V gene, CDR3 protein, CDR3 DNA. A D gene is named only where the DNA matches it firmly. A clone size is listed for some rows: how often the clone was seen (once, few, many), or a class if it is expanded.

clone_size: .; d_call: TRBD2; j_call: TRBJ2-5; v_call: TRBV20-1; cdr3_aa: CSARVRGAQYF; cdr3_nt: TGCAGTGCTAGAGTTCGGGGGGCCCAGTACTTC
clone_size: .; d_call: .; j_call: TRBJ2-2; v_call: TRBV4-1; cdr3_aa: CASSQEGRAMGAGELFF; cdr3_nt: TGCGCCAGCAGCCAAGAGGGCCGAGCGATGGGGGCCGGGGAGCTGTTTTTT
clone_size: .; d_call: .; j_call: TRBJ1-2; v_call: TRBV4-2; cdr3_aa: CASSPPGTFPVDGYTF; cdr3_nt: TGTGCCAGCAGCCCACCCGGGACTTTCCCCGTGGATGGCTACACCTTC
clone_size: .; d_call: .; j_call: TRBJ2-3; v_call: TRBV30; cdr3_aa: CASQLGGGTDTQYF; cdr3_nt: TGTGCCTCTCAACTAGGTGGGGGTACAGATACGCAGTATTTT
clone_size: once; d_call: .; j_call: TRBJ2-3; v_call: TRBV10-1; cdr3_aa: CASSERSGTQYF; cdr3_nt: TGCGCCAGCAGTGAGAGGAGCGGTACGCAGTATTTT
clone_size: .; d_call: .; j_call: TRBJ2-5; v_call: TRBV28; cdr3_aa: CASSAGGRLETQYF; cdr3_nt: TGTGCCAGCAGTGCCGGAGGAAGGTTAGAGACCCAGTACTTC
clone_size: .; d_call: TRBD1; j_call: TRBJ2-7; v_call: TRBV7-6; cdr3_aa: CASSRGTGRMVWQYF; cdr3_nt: TGTGCCAGCAGCCGCGGGACAGGTAGAATGGTATGGCAGTACTTC
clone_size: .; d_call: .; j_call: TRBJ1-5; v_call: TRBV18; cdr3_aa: CASSISPGGNQPQHF; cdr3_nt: TGTGCCAGCTCAATTTCTCCTGGGGGCAATCAGCCCCAGCATTTT
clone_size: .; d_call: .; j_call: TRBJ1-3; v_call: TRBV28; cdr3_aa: CASSTDTGRTSGNTIYF; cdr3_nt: TGTGCCAGCAGTACTGATACCGGACGGACCTCTGGAAACACCATATATTTT
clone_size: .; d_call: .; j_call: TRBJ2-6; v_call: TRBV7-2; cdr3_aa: CASSLPRTLGANVLTF; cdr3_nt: TGTGCCAGCAGCTTACCCCGGACCCTGGGGGCCAACGTCCTGACTTTC
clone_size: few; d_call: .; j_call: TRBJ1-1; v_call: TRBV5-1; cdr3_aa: CASSWGTGNTEAFF; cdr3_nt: TGCGCCAGCAGCTGGGGGACGGGGAACACTGAAGCTTTCTTT
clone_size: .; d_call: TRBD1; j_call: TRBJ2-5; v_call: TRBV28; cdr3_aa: CASSLWGQLKETQYF; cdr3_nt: TGTGCCAGCAGTTTATGGGGACAGCTAAAAGAGACCCAGTACTTC
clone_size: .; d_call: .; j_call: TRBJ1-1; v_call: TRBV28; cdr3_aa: CASRPADRGEAFF; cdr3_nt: TGTGCCAGCAGGCCCGCTGATCGGGGTGAAGCTTTCTTT
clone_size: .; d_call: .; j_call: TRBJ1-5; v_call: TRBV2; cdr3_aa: CASSEQGYQPQHF; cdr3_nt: TGTGCCAGCAGTGAACAGGGTTATCAGCCCCAGCATTTT
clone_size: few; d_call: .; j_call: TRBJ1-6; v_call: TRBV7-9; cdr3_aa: CASNPSGSYNSPLHF; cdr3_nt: TGTGCCAGCAACCCCTCGGGGTCCTATAATTCACCCCTCCACTTT
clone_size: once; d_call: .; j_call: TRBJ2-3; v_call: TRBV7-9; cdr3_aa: CASSFGMGLLRAF; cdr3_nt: TGTGCCAGCAGCTTTGGAATGGGGCTTCTAAGGGCTTTT
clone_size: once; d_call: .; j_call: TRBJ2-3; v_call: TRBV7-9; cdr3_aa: CASGLSVDTQYF; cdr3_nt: TGTGCCAGCGGCCTCTCCGTCGATACGCAGTATTTT
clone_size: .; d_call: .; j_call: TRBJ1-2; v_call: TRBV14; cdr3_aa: CASSQAFRGGGGYGYTF; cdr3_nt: TGTGCCAGCAGCCAAGCCTTCAGAGGTGGAGGGGGATATGGCTACACCTTC
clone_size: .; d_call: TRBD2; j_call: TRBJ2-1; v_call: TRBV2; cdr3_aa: CASRKTSGQYNEQFF; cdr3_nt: TGTGCCAGCAGGAAGACTAGCGGTCAATACAATGAGCAGTTCTTC
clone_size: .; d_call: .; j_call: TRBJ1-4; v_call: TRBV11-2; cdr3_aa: CASSSDSLYGEKLFF; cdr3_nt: TGTGCCAGCAGCTCGGACAGCCTATATGGTGAAAAACTGTTTTTT
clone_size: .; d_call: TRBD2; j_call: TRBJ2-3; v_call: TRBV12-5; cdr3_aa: CASGRGGDTQYF; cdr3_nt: TGTGCTAGCGGGAGGGGAGGAGATACGCAGTATTTT
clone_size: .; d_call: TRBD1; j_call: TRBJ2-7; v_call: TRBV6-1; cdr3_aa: CASTGDRGNYEQYF; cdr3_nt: TGTGCCAGCACAGGGGACAGGGGAAACTACGAGCAGTACTTC
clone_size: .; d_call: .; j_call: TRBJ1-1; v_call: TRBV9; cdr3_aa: CASSVGDWEGPGTEAFF; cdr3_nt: TGTGCCAGCAGCGTGGGCGACTGGGAGGGGCCAGGCACTGAAGCTTTCTTT
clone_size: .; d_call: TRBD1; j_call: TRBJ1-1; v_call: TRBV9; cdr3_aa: CASSVLPRQGATEAFF; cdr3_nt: TGTGCCAGCAGCGTACTGCCGCGACAGGGGGCGACTGAAGCTTTCTTT
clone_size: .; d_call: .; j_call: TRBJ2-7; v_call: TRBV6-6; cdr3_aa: CASSYEGKQYF; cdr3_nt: TGTGCCAGCAGTTACGAGGGGAAGCAGTACTTC
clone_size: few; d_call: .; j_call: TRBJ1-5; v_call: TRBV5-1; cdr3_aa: CASSSTGNSNQPQHF; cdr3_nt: TGCGCCAGCAGCTCGACGGGGAATAGCAATCAGCCCCAGCATTTT
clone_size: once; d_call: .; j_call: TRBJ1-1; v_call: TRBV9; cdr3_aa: CASSGQGAEAFF; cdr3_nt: TGTGCCAGCAGCGGCCAGGGCGCTGAAGCTTTCTTT
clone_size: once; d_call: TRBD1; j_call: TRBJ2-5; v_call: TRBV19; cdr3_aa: CASSTRQGNQETQYF; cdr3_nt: TGTGCCAGTAGTACCCGACAGGGGAACCAAGAGACCCAGTACTTC
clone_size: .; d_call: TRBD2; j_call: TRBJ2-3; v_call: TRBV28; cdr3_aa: CASSSSGSGTDTQYF; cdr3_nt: TGTGCCAGCAGTTCTAGCGGGAGTGGTACAGATACGCAGTATTTT
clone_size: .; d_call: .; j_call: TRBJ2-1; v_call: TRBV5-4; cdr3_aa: CASSLVGTAYNEQFF; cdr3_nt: TGTGCCAGCAGCTTGGTAGGGACTGCCTACAATGAGCAGTTCTTC
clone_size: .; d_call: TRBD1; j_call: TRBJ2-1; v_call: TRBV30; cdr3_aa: CAWSKGQVIFGEQFF; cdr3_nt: TGTGCCTGGAGTAAGGGACAGGTGATCTTCGGTGAGCAGTTCTTC
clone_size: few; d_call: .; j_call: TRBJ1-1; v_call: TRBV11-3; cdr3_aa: CASSLNKETEAFF; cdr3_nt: TGTGCCAGCAGCTTAAACAAGGAAACTGAAGCTTTCTTT
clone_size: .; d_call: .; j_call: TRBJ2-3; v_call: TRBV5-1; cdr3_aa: CASSLVASSTDTQYF; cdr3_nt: TGCGCCAGCAGCTTGGTCGCTAGCAGCACAGATACGCAGTATTTT
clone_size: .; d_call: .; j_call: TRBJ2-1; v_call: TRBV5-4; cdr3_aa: CASSPAVVNYNEQFF; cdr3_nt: TGTGCCAGCAGCCCCGCCGTAGTGAACTACAATGAGCAGTTCTTC
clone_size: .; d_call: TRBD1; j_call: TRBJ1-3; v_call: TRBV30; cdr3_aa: CAWSAGTGVDTIYF; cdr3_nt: TGTGCCTGGAGCGCCGGGACAGGGGTAGACACCATATATTTT
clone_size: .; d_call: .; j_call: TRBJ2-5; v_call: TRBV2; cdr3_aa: CASSPSPLGAKTQYF; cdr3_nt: TGTGCCAGCAGCCCCTCCCCCCTTGGGGCGAAGACCCAGTACTTC
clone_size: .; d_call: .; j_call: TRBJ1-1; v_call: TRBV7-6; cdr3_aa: CASSLAPDTEAFF; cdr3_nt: TGTGCCAGCAGCTTAGCGCCAGACACTGAAGCTTTCTTT
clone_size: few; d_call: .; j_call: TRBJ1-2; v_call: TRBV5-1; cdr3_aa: CASSFGADLGYTF; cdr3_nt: TGCGCCAGCAGCTTTGGGGCCGACCTCGGCTACACCTTC